The clone carrying this T cell receptor beta chain was found once. The source of the sample is a study of T cell responses to AZD1222 COVID-19 vaccine. V shed 7 bases and J shed 2 bases, with 9 bases lying between them. This CDR3 contains 12 residues. From germline, CDR1 is SGHRS and CDR2 YFSETQ. Clones were read by immunoSEQ multiplex PCR, and TCRdb kept only the in-frame ones, dropping some. The sample carries about 48,000 clones, 86% recorded once. This receptor was taken from an adult who received the AZD1222 COVID-19 vaccine. The J gene is TRBJ2-5, the V gene TRBV5-1; D uncertain. Sequencing used peripheral blood, obtained 28 days after the second AZD1222 dose. The CDR3 nucleotides read TGCGCCAGCCAAAAAAATCAAGAGACCCAGTACTTC. It yields the protein CASQKNQETQYF.